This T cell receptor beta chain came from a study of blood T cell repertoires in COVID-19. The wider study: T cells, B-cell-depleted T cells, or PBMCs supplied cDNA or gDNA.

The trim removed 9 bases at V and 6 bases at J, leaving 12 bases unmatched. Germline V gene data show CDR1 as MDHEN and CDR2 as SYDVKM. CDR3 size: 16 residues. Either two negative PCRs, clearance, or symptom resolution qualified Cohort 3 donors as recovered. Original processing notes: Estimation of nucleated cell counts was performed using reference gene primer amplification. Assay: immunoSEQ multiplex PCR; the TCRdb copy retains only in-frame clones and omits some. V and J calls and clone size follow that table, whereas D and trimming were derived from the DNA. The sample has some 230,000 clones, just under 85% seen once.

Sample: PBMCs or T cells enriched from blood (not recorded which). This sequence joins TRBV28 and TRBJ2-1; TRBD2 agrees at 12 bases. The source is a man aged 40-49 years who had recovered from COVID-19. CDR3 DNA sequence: TGTGCCAGTTCAACGCCTAGCGGGAGGGATCGCAATGAGCAGTTCTTC. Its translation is CASSTPSGRDRNEQFF. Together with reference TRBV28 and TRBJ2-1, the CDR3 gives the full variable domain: DVKVTQSSRYLVKRTGEKVFLECVQDMDHENMFWYRQDPGLGLRLIYFSYDVKMKEKGDIPEGYSVSREKKERFSLILESASTNQTSMYLCASSTPSGRDRNEQFFGPGTRLTVL.